The T cell receptor beta chain described here comes from a study of T cell responses to AZD1222 COVID-19 vaccine. Regarding the study as a whole: Spike-wide vaccine-associated CD4 TCRs dominated at 160-218 and 743-854. Baseline testing showed seropositivity in only a handful of AZD1222 recipients. Nearly half of the spike-specific TCRs reportedly recognize variant regions that carry no mutations. Possibly, clonal diversity was underestimated; donors were largely white British and included more females.

TCRdb's table, derived via immunoSEQ multiplex PCR, lists solely in-frame clones and lacks some. The sample carries roughly 270,000 clones, almost 95% recorded once. CDR1 is SEHNR, CDR2 FQNEAQ, per germline (reference sequence). CDR3 length: 12 amino acids. V lost 5 bases and J 4 bases, leaving 7 bases between the germline ends. Comments on this clone: Its specificity is not known.

The receptor comes from an adult who received the AZD1222 COVID-19 vaccine. The chain recombines TRBV7-9 with TRBJ2-3; D is unclear. Sample: peripheral blood, taken 28 days after the second AZD1222 dose. This CDR3 reads CASSPDSDTQYF. DNA of the CDR3: TGTGCCAGCAGCCCCGACTCAGATACGCAGTATTTT.